What follows are 8 T cell receptor beta chains derived from one specimen sequenced in a study of T cell repertoires in cytomegalovirus infection. One entry per CDR3 protein, called by TCRdb with MiXCR from the reads. The sample carries about 310,000 distinct CDR3 sequences, roughly 15% recorded once. Sample: PBMCs. Every receptor here comes from a human donor in good health (CMV status not recorded). Some clones in this sample may be carry-over from other donors' samples.

The CDR3 loop reads CASSPRTETNEKLFF. Written as DNA, the CDR3 is TGTGCCAGCTCACCCCGTACAGAGACTAATGAAAAACTGTTTTTT. The genes are TRBV18 and TRBJ1-4; D gene unclear. The V gene lost 3 bases and the J gene lost 2 bases, with 10 bases spanning the gap. CDR3 length equals 15 residues. The germline gives CDR1 KGHSH, CDR2 LQKENI.

Points on this clonotype: This sequence may be a read error, since a much larger clone differs from it by one base. This chain uses TRBV7-9 with TRBJ1-2; a possible D gene is TRBD1 (6 bases). CDR1 and CDR2 (germline): SEHNR, FQNEAQ (reference sequence). V lost 2 bases to trimming and J lost 0 bases, with 16 bases between them. This CDR3 has 17 amino acids. As DNA, the CDR3 is TGTGCCAGCAGCTTACTTGGGTCAGGGGAAGCTAACTATGGCTACACCTTC. Protein: CASSLLGSGEANYGYTF. The variable domain in full, with the rest retrieved from reference TRBV7-9 and TRBJ1-2, is DTGVSQNPRHKITKRGQNVTFRCDPISEHNRLYWYRQTLGQGPEFLTYFQNEAQLEKSRLLSDRFSAERPKGSFSTLEIQRTEQGDSAMYLCASSLLGSGEANYGYTFGSGTRLTVV.

V and J are TRBV29-1 and TRBJ2-1; 13 bases are shared with TRBD2. V was clipped by 6 bases and J by 1 base; unmatched bases: 6. The CDR3 runs 16 residues. Per germline, CDR1 SQVTM and CDR2 ANQGSEA. CDR3 region: CSVQTSGGTSYNEQFF. For the CDR3, the DNA is TGCAGCGTGCAGACTAGCGGGGGGACTTCCTACAATGAGCAGTTCTTC.

This chain connects TRBV3-1 to TRBJ1-1, with TRBD1 as a possible D gene (5 bases). The CDR3 is 16 residues long. Trimming cost V 1 base and J 7 bases, with 19 bases left between them. Per the germline V gene, CDR1 is LGHDT and CDR2 is YNNKEL (reference sequence). The CDR3 nucleotides read TGTGCCAGCAGCCAAGCGGGACCCCTCACAACATATGAAGCTTTCTTT. It translates to CASSQAGPLTTYEAFF.

The chain has TRBV6-2 or TRBV6-3 and TRBJ2-2, with TRBD1 matching 7 bases. The V and J ends lost 5 bases and 9 bases, in that order; junction bases with no gene match: 9. CDR3 length equals 14 residues. Germline V gene data show CDR1 as MNHEY and CDR2 as SVGEGT. CDR3 in amino acids: CASSRQGAARELFF. CDR3 DNA sequence: TGTGCCAGCAGTCGACAGGGCGCGGCCCGGGAGCTGTTTTTT.

There are many counts of this clonotype. The chain carries TRBV7-8 and TRBJ1-3; D is possibly TRBD1 (5 bases). CDR1 and CDR2 from the germline V gene are SGHVS and FQNEAQ. The V gene lost 5 bases and the J gene lost 0 bases, with 17 bases spanning the gap. The CDR3 spans 17 residues. For the CDR3, the DNA is TGTGCCAGCAGCCTAAACGGGGCAGCTATCTCTGGAAACACCATATATTTT. It codes for CASSLNGAAISGNTIYF.

This clonotype has just a few counts. This rearrangement joins TRBV7-9 to TRBJ1-2, with D perhaps TRBD1 (6 bases). The V gene lost 1 base and the J gene lost 8 bases, with 17 bases spanning the gap. The CDR3 contains 15 residues. The germline V gene has CDR1 SEHNR and CDR2 FQNEAQ (reference sequence). The CDR3 DNA follows: TGTGCCAGCAGCTTAGTCCAGGGGCCAATATCCGGCTACACCTTC. It is translated as CASSLVQGPISGYTF.

CDR3 residues: CASSQFGTGNFYEQYF. CDR3 coding DNA: TGTGCCAGCAGCCAGTTCGGGACAGGGAACTTCTACGAGCAGTACTTC. The chain couples TRBV3-1 to TRBJ2-7; 9 bases are a match to TRBD1. This CDR3 contains 16 residues. CDR1 is LGHDT, CDR2 YNNKEL, per germline (reference sequence). The V and J ends lost 3 bases and 3 bases, in that order; junction bases with no gene match: 9.